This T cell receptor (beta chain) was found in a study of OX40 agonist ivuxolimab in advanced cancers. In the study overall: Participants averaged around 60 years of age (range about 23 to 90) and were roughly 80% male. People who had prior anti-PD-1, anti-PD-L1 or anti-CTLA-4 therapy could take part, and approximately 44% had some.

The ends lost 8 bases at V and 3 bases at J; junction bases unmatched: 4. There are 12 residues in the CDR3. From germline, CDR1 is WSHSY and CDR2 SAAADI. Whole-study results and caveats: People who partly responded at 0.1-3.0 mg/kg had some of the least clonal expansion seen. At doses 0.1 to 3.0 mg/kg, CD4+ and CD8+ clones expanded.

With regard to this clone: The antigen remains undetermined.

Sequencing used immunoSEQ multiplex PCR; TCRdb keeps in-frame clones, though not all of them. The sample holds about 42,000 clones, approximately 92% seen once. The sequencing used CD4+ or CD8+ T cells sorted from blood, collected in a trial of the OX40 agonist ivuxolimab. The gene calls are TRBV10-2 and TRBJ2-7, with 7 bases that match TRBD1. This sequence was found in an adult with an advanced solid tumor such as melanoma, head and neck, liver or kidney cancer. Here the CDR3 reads CASGSGGYEQYF. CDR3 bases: TGCGCCAGCGGGTCAGGGGGCTACGAGCAGTACTTC.